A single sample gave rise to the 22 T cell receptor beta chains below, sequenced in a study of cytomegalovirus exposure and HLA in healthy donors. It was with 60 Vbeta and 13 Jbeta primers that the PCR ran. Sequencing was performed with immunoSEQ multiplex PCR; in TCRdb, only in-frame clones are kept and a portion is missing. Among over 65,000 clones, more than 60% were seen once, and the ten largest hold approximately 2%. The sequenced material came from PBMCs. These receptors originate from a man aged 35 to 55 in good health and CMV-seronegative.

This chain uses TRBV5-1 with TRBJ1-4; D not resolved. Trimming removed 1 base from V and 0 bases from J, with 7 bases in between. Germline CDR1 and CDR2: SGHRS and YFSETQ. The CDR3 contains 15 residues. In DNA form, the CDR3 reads TGCGCCAGCAGCTTGAGGAGTCCAACTAATGAAAAACTGTTTTTT. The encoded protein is CASSLRSPTNEKLFF.

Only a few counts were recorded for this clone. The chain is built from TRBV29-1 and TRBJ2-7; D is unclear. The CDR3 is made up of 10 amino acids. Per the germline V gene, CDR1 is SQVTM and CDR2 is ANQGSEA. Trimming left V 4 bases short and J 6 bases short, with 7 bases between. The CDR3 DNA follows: TGCAGCGTTGTGCAGATCGAGCAGTACTTC. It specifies CSVVQIEQYF.

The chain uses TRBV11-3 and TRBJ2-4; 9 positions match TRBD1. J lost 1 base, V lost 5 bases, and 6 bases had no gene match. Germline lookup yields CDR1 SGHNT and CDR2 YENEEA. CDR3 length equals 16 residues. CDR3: CASSPDRGVAKNIQYF. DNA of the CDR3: TGTGCCAGCAGCCCAGACAGGGGGGTTGCCAAAAACATTCAGTACTTC.

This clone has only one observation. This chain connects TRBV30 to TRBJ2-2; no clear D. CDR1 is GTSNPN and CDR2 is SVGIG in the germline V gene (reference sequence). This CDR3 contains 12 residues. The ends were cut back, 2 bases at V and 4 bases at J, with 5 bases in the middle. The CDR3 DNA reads TGTGCCTGGAGTCTACCCACCGGGGAGCTGTTTTTT. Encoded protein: CAWSLPTGELFF.

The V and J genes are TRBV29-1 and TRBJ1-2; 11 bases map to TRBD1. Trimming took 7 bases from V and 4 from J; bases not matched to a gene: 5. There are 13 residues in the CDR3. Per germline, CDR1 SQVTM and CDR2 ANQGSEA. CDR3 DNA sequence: TGCAGCGCCCGGACAGGGGGCGGCTATGGCTACACCTTC. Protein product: CSARTGGGYGYTF. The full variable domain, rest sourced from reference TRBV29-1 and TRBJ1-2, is SAVISQKPSRDICQRGTSLTIQCQVDSQVTMMFWYRQQPGQSLTLIATANQGSEATYESGFVIDKFPISRPNLTFSTLTVSNMSPEDSSIYLCSARTGGGYGYTFGSGTRLTVV.

This chain's CDR3 is CASSSRLAVYNEQFF. The CDR3 DNA reads as TGTGCCAGCAGCTCCCGACTAGCGGTTTACAATGAGCAGTTCTTC. J is TRBJ2-1 and V is TRBV11-2, with 9 nucleotides matching TRBD2. Trimming cost V 4 bases and J 4 bases; bases outside gene matches: 5. The CDR3 extends over 15 amino acids. Germline CDR1 is SGHAT and CDR2 is FQNNGV.

The CDR3 here is CASSEAGPHEAFF. As DNA, the CDR3 is TGTGCCAGCAGTGAAGCGGGGCCCCATGAAGCTTTCTTT. The chain carries TRBV25-1 and TRBJ1-1, with a weak D call TRBD1 (5 bases). The CDR3 has 13 amino acids. The ends were cut back, 2 bases at V and 7 bases at J, with 11 bases in the middle. The germline CDR1 and CDR2 sequences are MGHDK and SYGVNS.

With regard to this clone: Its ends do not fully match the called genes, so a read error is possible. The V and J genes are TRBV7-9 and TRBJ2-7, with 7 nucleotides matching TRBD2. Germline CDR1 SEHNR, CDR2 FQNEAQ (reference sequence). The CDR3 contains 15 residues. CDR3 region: CSSSLMAGTKAEQYF. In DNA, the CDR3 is TGTTCCAGCAGCTTAATGGCCGGGACTAAAGCCGAGCAGTACTTC.

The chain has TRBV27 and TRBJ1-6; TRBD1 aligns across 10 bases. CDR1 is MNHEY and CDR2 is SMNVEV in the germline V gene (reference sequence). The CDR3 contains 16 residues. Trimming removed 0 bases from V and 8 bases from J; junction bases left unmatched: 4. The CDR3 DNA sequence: TGTGCCAGCAGTTTATCGCGGGGACAGGGGTATTCACCCCTCCACTTT. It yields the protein CASSLSRGQGYSPLHF.

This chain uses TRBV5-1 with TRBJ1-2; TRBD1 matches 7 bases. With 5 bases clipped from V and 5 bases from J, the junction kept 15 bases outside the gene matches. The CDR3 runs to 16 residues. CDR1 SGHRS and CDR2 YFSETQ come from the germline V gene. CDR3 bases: TGCGCCAGCAGGCGTAGCCCCGGTGGGACAGATTATGGCTACACCTTC. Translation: CASRRSPGGTDYGYTF.

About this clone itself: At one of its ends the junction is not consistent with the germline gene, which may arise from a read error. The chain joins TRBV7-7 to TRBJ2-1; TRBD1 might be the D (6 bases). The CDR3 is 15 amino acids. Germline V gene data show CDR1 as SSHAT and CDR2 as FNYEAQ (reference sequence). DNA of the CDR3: TGTGCTAGCAGCTTAGCCCCGACAGGCTACAATGAGCAGTTCTTC. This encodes CASSLAPTGYNEQFF. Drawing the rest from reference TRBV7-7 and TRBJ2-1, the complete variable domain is GAGVSQSPRYKVTKRGQDVTLRCDPISSHATLYWYQQALGQGPEFLTYFNYEAQPDKSGLPSDRFSAERPEGSISTLTIQRTEQRDSAMYRCASSLAPTGYNEQFFGPGTRLTVL.

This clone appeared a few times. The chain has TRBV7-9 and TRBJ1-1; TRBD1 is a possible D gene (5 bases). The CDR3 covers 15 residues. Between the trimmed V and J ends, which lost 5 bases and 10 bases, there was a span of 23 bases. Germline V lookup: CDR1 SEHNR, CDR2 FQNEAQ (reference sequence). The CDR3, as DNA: TGTGCCAGCAGCCCTCTCGGGGGGACCTCGGTGAGAGCTTTCTTT. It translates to CASSPLGGTSVRAFF.

CDR3 in DNA: TGTGCCAGCAGCGTAGGTTGGCAGGGTTCCACTGAAGCTTTCTTT. This translates into CASSVGWQGSTEAFF. The gene calls are TRBV9 and TRBJ1-1; a weak D match, TRBD1 (5 bases). The CDR3 runs 15 residues. CDR1 and CDR2 from the germline V gene are SGDLS and YYNGEE. Trimming left V 0 bases short and J 4 bases short, with 13 bases between.

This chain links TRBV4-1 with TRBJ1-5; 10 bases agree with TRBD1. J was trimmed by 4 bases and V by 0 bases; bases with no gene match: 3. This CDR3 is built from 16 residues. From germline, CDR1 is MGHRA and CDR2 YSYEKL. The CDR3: CASSQDAGQGNQPQHF. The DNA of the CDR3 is TGCGCCAGCAGCCAAGATGCGGGACAGGGGAATCAGCCCCAGCATTTT.

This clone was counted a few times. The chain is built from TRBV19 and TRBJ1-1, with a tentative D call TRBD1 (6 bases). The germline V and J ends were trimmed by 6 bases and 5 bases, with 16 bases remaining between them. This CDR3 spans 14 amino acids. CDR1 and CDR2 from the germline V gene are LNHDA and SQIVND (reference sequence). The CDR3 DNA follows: TGTGCCAGTAGAACAGGGCGTCAGCGGACTGAAGCTTTCTTT. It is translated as CASRTGRQRTEAFF.

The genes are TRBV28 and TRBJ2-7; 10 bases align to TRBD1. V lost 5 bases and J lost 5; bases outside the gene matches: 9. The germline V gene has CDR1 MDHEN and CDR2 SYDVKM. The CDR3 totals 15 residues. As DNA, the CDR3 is TGTGCCAGCAGTCCACCGGACAGGGGGGACCACGAGCAGTACTTC. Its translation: CASSPPDRGDHEQYF.

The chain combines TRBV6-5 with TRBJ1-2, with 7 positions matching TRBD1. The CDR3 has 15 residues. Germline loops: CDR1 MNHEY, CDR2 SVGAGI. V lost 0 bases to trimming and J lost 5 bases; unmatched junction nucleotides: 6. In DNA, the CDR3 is TGTGCCAGCAGTTACTCTCCAGGGGGAGGATATGGCTACACCTTC. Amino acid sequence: CASSYSPGGGYGYTF.

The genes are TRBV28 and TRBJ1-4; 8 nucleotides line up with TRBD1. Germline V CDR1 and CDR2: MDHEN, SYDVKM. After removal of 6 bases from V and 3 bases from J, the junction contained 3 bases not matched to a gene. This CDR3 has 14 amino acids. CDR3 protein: CASRPGQANEKLFF. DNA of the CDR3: TGTGCCAGCAGGCCGGGACAGGCTAATGAAAAACTGTTTTTT. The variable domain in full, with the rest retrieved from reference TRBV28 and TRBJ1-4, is DVKVTQSSRYLVKRTGEKVFLECVQDMDHENMFWYRQDPGLGLRLIYFSYDVKMKEKGDIPEGYSVSREKKERFSLILESASTNQTSMYLCASRPGQANEKLFFGSGTQLSVL.

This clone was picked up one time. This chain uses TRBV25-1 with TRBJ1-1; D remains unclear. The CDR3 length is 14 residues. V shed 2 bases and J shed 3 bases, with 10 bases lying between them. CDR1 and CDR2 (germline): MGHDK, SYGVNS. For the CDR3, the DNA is TGTGCCAGCAGTGAAGGGTGGGAGGACACTGAAGCTTTCTTT. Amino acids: CASSEGWEDTEAFF. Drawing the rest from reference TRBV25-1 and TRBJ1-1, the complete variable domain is EADIYQTPRYLVIGTGKKITLECSQTMGHDKMYWYQQDPGMELHLIHYSYGVNSTEKGDLSSESTVSRIRTEHFPLTLESARPSHTSQYLCASSEGWEDTEAFFGQGTRLTVV.

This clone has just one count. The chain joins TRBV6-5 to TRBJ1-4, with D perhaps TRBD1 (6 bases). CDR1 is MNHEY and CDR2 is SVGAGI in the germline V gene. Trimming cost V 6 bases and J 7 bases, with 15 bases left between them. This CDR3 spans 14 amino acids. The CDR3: CASSGGGAGEKLFF. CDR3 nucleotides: TGTGCCAGCAGCGGCGGGGGGGCGGGTGAAAAACTGTTTTTT.

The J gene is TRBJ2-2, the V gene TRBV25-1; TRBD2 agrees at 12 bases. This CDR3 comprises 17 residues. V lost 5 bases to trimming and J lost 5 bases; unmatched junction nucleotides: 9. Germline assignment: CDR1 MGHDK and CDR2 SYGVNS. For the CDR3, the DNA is TGTGCCAGCAGTCCCTGGACTAGCGGGACGAGGACCGGGGAGCTGTTTTTT. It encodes CASSPWTSGTRTGELFF.

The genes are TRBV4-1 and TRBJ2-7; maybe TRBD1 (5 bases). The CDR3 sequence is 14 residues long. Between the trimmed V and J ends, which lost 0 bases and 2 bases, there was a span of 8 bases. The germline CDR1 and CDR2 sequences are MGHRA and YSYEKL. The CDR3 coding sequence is TGCGCCAGCAGCCAAGAGCAGGGTACCTACGAGCAGTACTTC. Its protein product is CASSQEQGTYEQYF.